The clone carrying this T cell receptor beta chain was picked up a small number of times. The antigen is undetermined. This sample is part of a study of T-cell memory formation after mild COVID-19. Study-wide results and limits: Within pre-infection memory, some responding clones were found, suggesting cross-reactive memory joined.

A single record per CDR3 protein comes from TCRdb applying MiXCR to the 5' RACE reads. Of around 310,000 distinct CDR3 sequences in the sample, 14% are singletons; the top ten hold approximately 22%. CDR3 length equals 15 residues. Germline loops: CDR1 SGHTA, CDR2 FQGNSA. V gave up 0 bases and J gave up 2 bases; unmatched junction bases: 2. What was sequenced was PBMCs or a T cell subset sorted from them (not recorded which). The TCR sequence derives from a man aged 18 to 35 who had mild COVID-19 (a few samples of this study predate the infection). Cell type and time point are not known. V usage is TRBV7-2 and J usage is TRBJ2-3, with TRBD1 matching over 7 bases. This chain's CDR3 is CASSLAGQPTDTQYF. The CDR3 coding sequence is TGTGCCAGCAGCTTAGCGGGACAGCCCACAGATACGCAGTATTTT.